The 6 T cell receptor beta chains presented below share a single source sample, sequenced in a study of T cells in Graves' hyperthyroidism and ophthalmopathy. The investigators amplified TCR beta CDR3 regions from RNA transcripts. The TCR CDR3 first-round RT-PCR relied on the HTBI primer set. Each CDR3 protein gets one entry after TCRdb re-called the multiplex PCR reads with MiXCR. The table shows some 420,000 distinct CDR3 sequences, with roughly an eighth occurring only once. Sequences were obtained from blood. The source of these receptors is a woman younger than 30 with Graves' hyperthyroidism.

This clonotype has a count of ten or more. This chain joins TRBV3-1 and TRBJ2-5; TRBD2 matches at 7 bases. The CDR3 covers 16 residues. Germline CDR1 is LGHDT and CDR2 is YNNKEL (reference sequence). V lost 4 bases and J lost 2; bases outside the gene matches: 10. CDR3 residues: CASSLAPGLTQETQYF. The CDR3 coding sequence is TGTGCCAGCAGCCTAGCCCCGGGACTAACTCAAGAGACCCAGTACTTC.

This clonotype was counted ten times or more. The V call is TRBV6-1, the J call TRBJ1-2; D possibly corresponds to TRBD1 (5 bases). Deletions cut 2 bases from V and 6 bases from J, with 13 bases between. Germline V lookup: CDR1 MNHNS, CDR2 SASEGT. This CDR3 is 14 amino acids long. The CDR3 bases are TGTGCCAGCAGTGAACTGGGGCCAGGCCATGGCTACACCTTC. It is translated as CASSELGPGHGYTF.

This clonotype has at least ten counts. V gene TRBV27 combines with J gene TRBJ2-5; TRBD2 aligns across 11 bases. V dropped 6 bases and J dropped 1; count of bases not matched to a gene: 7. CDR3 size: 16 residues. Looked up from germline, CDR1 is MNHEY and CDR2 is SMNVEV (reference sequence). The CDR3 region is CASSPRLAGFQETQYF. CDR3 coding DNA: TGTGCCAGCAGCCCTCGACTAGCGGGATTCCAAGAGACCCAGTACTTC.

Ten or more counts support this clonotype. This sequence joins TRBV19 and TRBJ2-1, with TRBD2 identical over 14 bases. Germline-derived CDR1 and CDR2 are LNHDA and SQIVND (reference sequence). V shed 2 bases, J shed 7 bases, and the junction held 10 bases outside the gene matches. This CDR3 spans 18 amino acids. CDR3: CASSIRPGLAGVWNEQFF. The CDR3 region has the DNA TGTGCCAGTAGTATACGTCCGGGACTAGCGGGAGTATGGAATGAGCAGTTCTTC.

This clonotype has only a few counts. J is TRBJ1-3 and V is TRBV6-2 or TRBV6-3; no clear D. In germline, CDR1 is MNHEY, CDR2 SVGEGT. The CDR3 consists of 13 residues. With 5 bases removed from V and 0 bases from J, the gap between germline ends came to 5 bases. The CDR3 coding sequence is TGTGCCAGCAGTCCGAACTCTGGAAACACCATATATTTT. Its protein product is CASSPNSGNTIYF.

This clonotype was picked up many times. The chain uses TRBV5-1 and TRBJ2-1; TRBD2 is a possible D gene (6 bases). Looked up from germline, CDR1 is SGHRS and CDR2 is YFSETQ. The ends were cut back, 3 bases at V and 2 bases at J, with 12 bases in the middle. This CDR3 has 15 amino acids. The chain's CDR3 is CASSYGTGAYNEQFF. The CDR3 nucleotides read TGCGCCAGCAGCTACGGGACGGGAGCCTACAATGAGCAGTTCTTC.